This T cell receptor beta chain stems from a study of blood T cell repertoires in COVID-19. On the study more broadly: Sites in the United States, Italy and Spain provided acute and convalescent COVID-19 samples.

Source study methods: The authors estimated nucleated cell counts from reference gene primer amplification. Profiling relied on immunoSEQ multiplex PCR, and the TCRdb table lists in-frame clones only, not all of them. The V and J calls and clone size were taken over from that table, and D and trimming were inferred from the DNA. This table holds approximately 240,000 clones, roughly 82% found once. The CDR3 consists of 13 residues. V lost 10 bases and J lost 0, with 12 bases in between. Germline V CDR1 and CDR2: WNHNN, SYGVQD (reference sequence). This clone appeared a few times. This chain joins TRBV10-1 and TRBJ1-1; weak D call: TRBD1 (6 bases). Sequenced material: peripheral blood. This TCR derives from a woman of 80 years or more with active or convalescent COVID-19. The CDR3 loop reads CATKRTVNTEAFF. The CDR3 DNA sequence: TGCGCCACAAAACGGACAGTGAACACTGAAGCTTTCTTT.